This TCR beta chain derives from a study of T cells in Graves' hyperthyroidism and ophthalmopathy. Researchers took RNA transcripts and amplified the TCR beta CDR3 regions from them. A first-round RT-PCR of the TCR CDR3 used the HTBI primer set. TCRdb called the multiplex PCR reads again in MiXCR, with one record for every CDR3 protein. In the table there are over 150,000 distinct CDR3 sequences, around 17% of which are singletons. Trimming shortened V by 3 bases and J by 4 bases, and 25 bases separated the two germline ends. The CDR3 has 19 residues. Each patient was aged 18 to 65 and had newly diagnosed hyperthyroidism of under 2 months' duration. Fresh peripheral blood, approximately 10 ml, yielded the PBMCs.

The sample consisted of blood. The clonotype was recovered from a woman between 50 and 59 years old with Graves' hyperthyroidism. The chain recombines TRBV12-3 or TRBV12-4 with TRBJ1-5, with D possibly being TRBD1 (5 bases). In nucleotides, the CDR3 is TGTGCCAGCAGTTTCCCCATCTGGCAGGGCCCCGCCGGGAATCAGCCCCAGCATTTT. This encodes CASSFPIWQGPAGNQPQHF.